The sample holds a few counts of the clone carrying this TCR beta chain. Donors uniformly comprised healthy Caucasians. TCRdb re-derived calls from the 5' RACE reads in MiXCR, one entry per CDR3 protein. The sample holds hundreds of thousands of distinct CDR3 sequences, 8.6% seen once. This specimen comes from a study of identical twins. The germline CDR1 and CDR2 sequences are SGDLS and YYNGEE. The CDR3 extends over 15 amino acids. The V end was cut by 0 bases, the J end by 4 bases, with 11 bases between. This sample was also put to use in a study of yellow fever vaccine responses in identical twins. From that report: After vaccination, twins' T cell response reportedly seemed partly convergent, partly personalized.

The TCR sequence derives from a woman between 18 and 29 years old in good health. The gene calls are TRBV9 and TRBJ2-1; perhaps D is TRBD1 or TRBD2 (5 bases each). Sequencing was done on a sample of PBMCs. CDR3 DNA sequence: TGTGCCAGCAGCGTAGTTCCGGGGCTATACAATGAGCAGTTCTTC. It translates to CASSVVPGLYNEQFF.